One and the same sample provided the 24 T cell receptor beta chains below, sequenced in a study of blood T cell repertoires in COVID-19. Clones were sequenced by immunoSEQ multiplex PCR, and TCRdb holds only the in-frame ones, with some missing. Among 210,000 or so clones listed, 75% to 85% were seen once. The sample was peripheral blood. All receptors derive from a man aged 50 to 60 with COVID-19, enrolled during active disease.

The CDR3 reads CASSPGFGEQYF. CDR3 sequence (DNA): TGTGCCAGCAGCCCCGGGTTTGGCGAGCAGTACTTC. The V call is TRBV9, the J call TRBJ2-7; D not resolved. The CDR3 sequence is 12 residues long. Trimming removed 4 bases at V and 6 bases at J, with 11 bases between. The V gene's germline CDR1 is SGDLS and CDR2 YYNGEE.

The chain uses TRBV10-3 and TRBJ1-1; D is possibly TRBD1 (5 bases). Germline loops: CDR1 ENHRY, CDR2 SYGVKD. Between the trimmed V and J ends, which lost 5 bases and 0 bases, there was a span of 16 bases. The length of the CDR3 is 16 residues. Here the CDR3 DNA reads TGTGCCATCAGTCCGTCTGATATAGGGGTGAACACTGAAGCTTTCTTT. Its translation is CAISPSDIGVNTEAFF.

The rearrangement links TRBV5-6 to TRBJ1-4; 7 positions match TRBD1. Trimming took 4 bases from V and 7 from J; bases not matched to a gene: 7. There are 14 residues in the CDR3. Germline V lookup: CDR1 SGHDT, CDR2 YYEEEE. The CDR3 region is CASSVQGLGEKLFF. The CDR3 bases are TGTGCCAGCAGCGTACAGGGGTTGGGTGAAAAACTGTTTTTT.

CDR3 in amino acids: CASSRGQNTEAFF. The CDR3 DNA follows: TGCGCCAGCAGCCGAGGACAGAACACTGAAGCTTTCTTT. The J gene is TRBJ1-1, the V gene TRBV5-1, with D maybe TRBD1 (5 bases). CDR1 is SGHRS and CDR2 is YFSETQ in the germline V gene. V lost 4 bases, J lost 1 base, and 8 bases lay in between. The CDR3 covers 13 residues.

This clone was observed a handful of times. J is TRBJ2-3 and V is TRBV18; maybe TRBD1 (5 bases). The V gene lost 1 base and the J gene lost 0 bases, with 14 bases spanning the gap. CDR1 is KGHSH and CDR2 is LQKENI in the germline V gene. This CDR3 has 17 amino acids. This CDR3 reads CASSPLGQFASTDTQYF. The CDR3 DNA sequence: TGTGCCAGCTCACCACTGGGGCAGTTCGCTAGCACAGATACGCAGTATTTT.

This clone turned up a few times. V and J are TRBV6-2 or TRBV6-3 and TRBJ2-1; D remains ambiguous. In germline, CDR1 is MNHEY, CDR2 SVGEGT. V lost 2 bases, J lost 7 bases, and 12 bases lay in between. The CDR3 is 14 amino acids. CDR3 in amino acids: CASSYALRWNEQFF. In nucleotides, the CDR3 is TGTGCCAGCAGTTACGCGCTACGCTGGAATGAGCAGTTCTTC.

The V gene is TRBV11-2, the J gene TRBJ2-5; 8 bases are a match to TRBD1. Germline CDR1 reads SGHAT; CDR2 reads FQNNGV. The CDR3 runs to 14 residues. The V and J ends lost 5 bases and 5 bases, in that order; junction bases with no gene match: 7. The CDR3 DNA sequence: TGTGCCAGCAGCCATTCAGGGGGCGCTGAGACCCAGTACTTC. Protein product: CASSHSGGAETQYF.

V is TRBV9 and J is TRBJ2-7; 9 bases are a match to TRBD2. The trim removed 0 bases at V and 5 bases at J, leaving 6 bases unmatched. This CDR3 contains 15 residues. The germline CDR1 and CDR2 sequences are SGDLS and YYNGEE. CDR3 amino acids: CASSVGGLASHEQYF. As DNA, the CDR3 is TGTGCCAGCAGCGTAGGGGGACTAGCTTCCCACGAGCAGTACTTC.

The chain combines TRBV3-1 (or the pseudogene TRBV3-2) with TRBJ2-7; 9 nucleotides line up with TRBD1. Trimming cost V 2 bases and J 9 bases; bases outside gene matches: 14. Germline-derived CDR1 and CDR2 are LGHDT and YNNKEL (reference sequence). The CDR3 length is 16 residues. In DNA, the CDR3 is TGTGCCAGCAGCCAATTGCCGGGACAGGGTGACCCCGGGCAGTACTTC. Encoded protein: CASSQLPGQGDPGQYF.

The chain employs TRBV15 and TRBJ1-2; D may be TRBD1 (5 bases). V was pared by 5 bases and J by 0 bases, with 10 bases between. This CDR3 comprises 14 residues. CDR1 is LNHNV, CDR2 YYDKDF, per germline (reference sequence). CDR3 sequence reads: CATSPWTSNYGYTF. Written as DNA, the CDR3 is TGTGCCACCAGCCCATGGACATCTAACTATGGCTACACCTTC.

In its sample, this clone was seen once. The genes are TRBV7-6 and TRBJ2-3, with TRBD2 matching 10 bases. The CDR3 contains 16 residues. J was trimmed by 6 bases and V by 1 base; bases with no gene match: 7. Looked up from germline, CDR1 is SGHVS and CDR2 is FNYEAQ. CDR3 in amino acids: CASSLGSGGAGDTQYF. For the CDR3, the DNA is TGTGCCAGCAGCTTAGGAAGCGGGGGGGCCGGGGATACGCAGTATTTT.

The rearrangement uses TRBV6-4 and TRBJ1-1, with 7 bases lining up with TRBD1. The ends lost 6 bases at V and 0 bases at J; junction bases unmatched: 4. Per the germline V gene, CDR1 is MRHNA and CDR2 is SNTAGT. The CDR3 is 14 amino acids. The CDR3 DNA reads as TGTGCCAGCAGAAGACAGGGTATGAACACTGAAGCTTTCTTT. It is translated as CASRRQGMNTEAFF.

The V and J genes are TRBV30 and TRBJ1-5; 7 nucleotides agree with TRBD1. Germline CDR1 reads GTSNPN; CDR2 reads SVGIG (reference sequence). This CDR3 has 13 amino acids. V lost 5 bases to trimming and J lost 3 bases; unmatched junction nucleotides: 4. The CDR3, as DNA: TGTGCCTGGGGGGACAGTTTCAATCAGCCCCAGCATTTT. The encoded protein is CAWGDSFNQPQHF.

The genes are TRBV7-8 and TRBJ2-1; D unresolved. V was cut by 8 bases and J by 0 bases, with 17 bases left in between. Germline V CDR1 and CDR2: SGHVS, FQNEAQ. This CDR3 is built from 16 residues. For the CDR3, the DNA is TGTGCCAGCGGGCCTCCAGGCCGCAGCTCCTACAATGAGCAGTTCTTC. This gives the protein CASGPPGRSSYNEQFF.

The V call is TRBV5-4, the J call TRBJ1-2, with 10 bases aligning to TRBD1. The CDR3 contains 15 residues. Germline-derived CDR1 and CDR2 are SGHNT and YYREEE (reference sequence). Trimming cost V 3 bases and J 5 bases; bases outside gene matches: 7. The CDR3 protein is CASSSEDRGPYGYTF. The DNA of the CDR3 is TGTGCCAGCAGCTCAGAAGACAGGGGGCCATATGGCTACACCTTC.

The sample holds one count of this clone. The chain is built from TRBV4-1 and TRBJ2-3; D might be TRBD1 (5 bases). V was trimmed by 2 bases and J by 2 bases, leaving 20 bases between them. The CDR3 length is 18 residues. Looked up from germline, CDR1 is MGHRA and CDR2 is YSYEKL. CDR3 sequence reads: CASSQPFSSGLVTDTQYF. DNA of the CDR3: TGCGCCAGCAGCCAACCTTTCTCGTCAGGGCTGGTCACAGATACGCAGTATTTT.

This sequence joins TRBV2 and TRBJ2-7; 9 bases map to TRBD2. This CDR3 contains 11 residues. V lost 6 bases, J lost 7 bases, and 1 base stayed unmatched. CDR1 and CDR2 from the germline V gene are SNHLY and FYNNEI. The CDR3 bases are TGTGCCAGCAGCCTAGCGGGAGAGCAGTACTTC. This gives the protein CASSLAGEQYF.

The rearrangement joins TRBV6-5 to TRBJ1-1, with 9 positions matching TRBD1. The CDR3 totals 14 residues. Germline CDR1 reads MNHEY; CDR2 reads SVGAGI. V trimming: 7 bases; J trimming: 5 bases; junction bases outside the gene matches: 8. Written as DNA, the CDR3 is TGTGCCAGCAAGAGGGACAGGGAGGGAACTGAAGCTTTCTTT. This codes for CASKRDREGTEAFF.

V is TRBV27 and J is TRBJ2-7, with TRBD1 identical over 9 bases. CDR1 is MNHEY and CDR2 is SMNVEV in the germline V gene (reference sequence). The CDR3 extends over 14 amino acids. J gave up 6 bases and V 3 bases, and 6 bases lay outside the gene matches. Written as DNA, the CDR3 is TGTGCCAGCAGTTTGCGGGACAGGGTAGGCGAGCAGTACTTC. Translated, it gives CASSLRDRVGEQYF.

The gene calls are TRBV24-1 and TRBJ2-7, with 7 bases lining up with TRBD1. The CDR3 totals 14 residues. Germline V gene data show CDR1 as KGHDR and CDR2 as SFDVKD. Trimming at V came to 11 bases and at J to 6 bases, leaving 15 bases not matched to a gene. Written as DNA, the CDR3 is TGTGCCAGCCAATCCGGGACAGACCTTGGCGAGCAGTACTTC. It specifies CASQSGTDLGEQYF.

The chain carries TRBV28 and TRBJ1-1, with a weak D call TRBD1 (6 bases). Germline-derived CDR1 and CDR2 are MDHEN and SYDVKM. The CDR3 runs 15 residues. Deletions cut 5 bases from V and 1 base from J, with 14 bases between. For the CDR3, the DNA is TGTGCCAGCAGTGGCGGGGGGGCCCAGAACACTGAAGCTTTCTTT. Translation: CASSGGGAQNTEAFF.

The chain joins TRBV7-2 to TRBJ2-7, with D unclear. V was shortened by 6 bases and J by 6 bases, with 18 bases between the two germline ends. The CDR3 totals 14 residues. The germline CDR1 and CDR2 sequences are SGHTA and FQGNSA. The CDR3 spells CASSTWPESGEQYF. The CDR3 bases are TGTGCCAGCAGTACTTGGCCCGAATCGGGCGAGCAGTACTTC. Drawing the rest from reference TRBV7-2 and TRBJ2-7, the complete variable domain is GAGVSQSPSNKVTEKGKDVELRCDPISGHTALYWYRQSLGQGLEFLIYFQGNSAPDKSGLPSDRFSAERTGGSVSTLTIQRTQQEDSAVYLCASSTWPESGEQYFGPGTRLTVT.

This CDR3 is CASSFPGEGRYTEAFF. Here the CDR3 DNA reads TGTGCCAGTAGTTTCCCCGGGGAGGGAAGGTACACTGAAGCTTTCTTT. The gene calls are TRBV19 and TRBJ1-1, with no clear D. The CDR3 covers 16 residues. In germline, CDR1 is LNHDA, CDR2 SQIVND (reference sequence). V lost 5 bases and J 3 bases, leaving 19 bases between the germline ends.

The genes are TRBV24-1 and TRBJ2-2; TRBD2 agrees at 9 bases. The CDR3 sequence is 18 residues long. V was pared by 1 base and J by 2 bases, with 7 bases of the junction left unmatched. Germline assignment: CDR1 KGHDR and CDR2 SFDVKD. The CDR3 coding sequence is TGTGCCACCAGTGATTTAAGGGGGACTAGCAGAAACACCGGGGAGCTGTTTTTT. Encoded protein: CATSDLRGTSRNTGELFF.